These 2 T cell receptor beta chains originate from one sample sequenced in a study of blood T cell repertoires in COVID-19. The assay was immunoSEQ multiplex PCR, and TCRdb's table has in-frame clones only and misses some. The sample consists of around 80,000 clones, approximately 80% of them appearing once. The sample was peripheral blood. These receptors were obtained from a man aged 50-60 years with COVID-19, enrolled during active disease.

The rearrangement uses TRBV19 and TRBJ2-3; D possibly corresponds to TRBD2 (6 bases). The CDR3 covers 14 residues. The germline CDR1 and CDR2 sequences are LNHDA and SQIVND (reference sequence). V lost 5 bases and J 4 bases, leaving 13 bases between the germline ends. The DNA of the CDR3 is TGTGCCAGTAGTTGGGGATTAGCGGCAGATACGCAGTATTTT. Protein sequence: CASSWGLAADTQYF.

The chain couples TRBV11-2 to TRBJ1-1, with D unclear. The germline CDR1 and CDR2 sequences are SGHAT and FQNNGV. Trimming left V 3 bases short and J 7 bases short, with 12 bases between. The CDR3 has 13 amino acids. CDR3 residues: CASSFEGRLEAFF. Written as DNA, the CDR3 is TGTGCCAGCAGCTTTGAGGGTCGGCTTGAAGCTTTCTTT.